Below, 17 T cell receptor beta chains from the same sample are listed, as sequenced in a study of early T cells in non-severe SARS-CoV-2 infection. Using its own MiXCR run on the 5' RACE reads, TCRdb lists one record per CDR3 protein. The data hold tens of thousands of distinct CDR3 sequences, with 10% to 15% observed a single time. Sequenced input: whole blood. The receptors were sampled from an adult who was a healthcare worker with PCR-confirmed SARS-CoV-2 infection or an uninfected control (not recorded which).

This clonotype appeared a few times. V usage is TRBV5-1 and J usage is TRBJ2-7; 10 nucleotides align to TRBD2. The CDR3 sequence is 17 residues long. Trimming at V came to 0 bases and at J to 5 bases, leaving 11 bases not matched to a gene. CDR1 is SGHRS and CDR2 is YFSETQ in the germline V gene. The CDR3 sequence is CASSLAGLAVGGNEQYF. CDR3 DNA: TGCGCCAGCAGCTTGGCCGGACTAGCGGTCGGAGGGAACGAGCAGTACTTC.

CDR3 coding DNA: TGTGCCAGCACCCCGACAGGGGCAAACATTCAGTACTTC. Translated: CASTPTGANIQYF. This chain links TRBV3-1 with TRBJ2-4; 8 positions match TRBD1. Germline CDR1 reads LGHDT; CDR2 reads YNNKEL (reference sequence). J lost 6 bases, V lost 7 bases, and 5 bases had no gene match. CDR3 size: 13 residues.

This clonotype turned up a few times. The rearrangement joins TRBV2 to TRBJ2-1; D might be TRBD2 (5 bases). CDR1 SNHLY and CDR2 FYNNEI come from the germline V gene. V was shortened by 6 bases and J by 3 bases, with 12 bases between the two germline ends. This CDR3 comprises 14 residues. The CDR3 nucleotides read TGTGCCAGCAGATCGCGGGTTTTCTACAATGAGCAGTTCTTC. This translates into CASRSRVFYNEQFF.

The chain carries TRBV7-2 and TRBJ2-1; no reliable D call. V was shortened by 5 bases and J by 0 bases, with 14 bases between the two germline ends. This CDR3 is 16 amino acids long. Per germline, CDR1 SGHTA and CDR2 FQGNSA. The CDR3 is CASSPTAPSSYNEQFF. CDR3 coding DNA: TGTGCCAGCAGCCCTACAGCGCCTAGCTCCTACAATGAGCAGTTCTTC.

The chain carries TRBV5-1 and TRBJ1-1; D uncertain. CDR3 length: 14 amino acids. The V and J ends lost 3 bases and 3 bases respectively, with 12 bases between them. The V gene's germline CDR1 is SGHRS and CDR2 YFSETQ. The CDR3 bases are TGCGCCAGCAGCTCGACTCCCCAGGACACTGAAGCTTTCTTT. Encoded protein: CASSSTPQDTEAFF.

This clonotype appeared a few times. V gene TRBV6-1 combines with J gene TRBJ1-5; no firm D call. Between the trimmed V and J ends, which lost 4 bases and 0 bases, there was a span of 10 bases. Germline V CDR1 and CDR2: MNHNS, SASEGT. The CDR3 loop spans 15 amino acids. The CDR3 DNA sequence: TGTGCCAGCAGTGTAACGGCTTATAGCAATCAGCCCCAGCATTTT. Translation gives CASSVTAYSNQPQHF.

This clonotype came up once. The genes are TRBV28 and TRBJ1-3; weak D call: TRBD1 (5 bases). The CDR3 extends over 14 amino acids. Trimming took 3 bases from V and 4 from J, leaving 10 bases between them. The germline V gene encodes CDR1 MDHEN and CDR2 SYDVKM. CDR3 protein: CASSLIRAGNTIYF. The DNA for the CDR3 is TGTGCCAGCAGTTTGATCAGGGCCGGAAACACCATATATTTT. The variable domain in full, with the rest retrieved from reference TRBV28 and TRBJ1-3, is DVKVTQSSRYLVKRTGEKVFLECVQDMDHENMFWYRQDPGLGLRLIYFSYDVKMKEKGDIPEGYSVSREKKERFSLILESASTNQTSMYLCASSLIRAGNTIYFGEGSWLTVV.

This clonotype occurred a few times. DNA of the CDR3: TGTGCCAGCAGTTCACCCCTCTTGAATACGCAGTATTTT. It codes for CASSSPLLNTQYF. V and J are TRBV28 and TRBJ2-3; no definite D call. V lost 4 bases and J lost 7, with 12 bases in between. Germline lookup yields CDR1 MDHEN and CDR2 SYDVKM. This CDR3 is built from 13 residues.

In this sample, this clonotype turned up many times. V is TRBV14 and J is TRBJ2-2; D ambiguous. CDR1 is SGHDN and CDR2 is FVKESK in the germline V gene. The CDR3 contains 13 residues. Trimming stripped 0 bases from V and 7 bases from J, with 6 bases between. The CDR3 sequence: CASSQDLNGELFF. For the CDR3, the DNA is TGTGCCAGCAGCCAAGATCTTAACGGGGAGCTGTTTTTT.

This clonotype was picked up a small number of times. This chain uses TRBV6-6 with TRBJ2-7, with D perhaps matching TRBD2 (6 bases). V lost 6 bases to trimming and J lost 3 bases, with 15 bases between them. This CDR3 is 14 amino acids long. Germline loops: CDR1 MNHNY, CDR2 SVGAGI (reference sequence). The CDR3 DNA sequence: TGTGCCAGCAGCGCGTCGGGAGTACGCTACGAGCAGTACTTC. Amino acids: CASSASGVRYEQYF.

The J gene is TRBJ2-5, the V gene TRBV28, with a possible D match to TRBD2 (5 bases). The V gene lost 5 bases and the J gene lost 7 bases, with 11 bases spanning the gap. This CDR3 comprises 12 residues. The germline V gene has CDR1 MDHEN and CDR2 SYDVKM. In nucleotides, the CDR3 is TGTGCCAGCAGTGCCCTCCGGGGGACCCAGTACTTC. This sequence encodes CASSALRGTQYF.

The chain carries TRBV7-9 and TRBJ1-2, with D possibly TRBD1 on 5 matching bases. Looked up from germline, CDR1 is SEHNR and CDR2 is FQNEAQ (reference sequence). This CDR3 spans 13 amino acids. Trimming took 4 bases from V and 6 from J, leaving 12 bases between them. The CDR3 sequence is CASSSPPGHGYTF. CDR3 nucleotide sequence: TGTGCCAGCAGCTCACCCCCGGGGCATGGCTACACCTTC.

The rearrangement links TRBV20-1 to TRBJ1-1; D gene uncertain. Looked up from germline, CDR1 is DFQATT and CDR2 is SNEGSKA (reference sequence). Trimming stripped 0 bases from V and 1 base from J, with 9 bases between. The CDR3 contains 14 residues. CDR3 in DNA: TGCAGTGCTAGAGATCGCCGTACGAACACTGAAGCTTTCTTT. Its protein product is CSARDRRTNTEAFF.

This chain links TRBV2 with TRBJ1-1, with TRBD1 identical over 8 bases. V lost 6 bases and J lost 5; bases outside the gene matches: 5. The CDR3 runs 13 residues. Germline CDR1 is SNHLY and CDR2 is FYNNEI. This CDR3 reads CASRDREGTEAFF. The CDR3 DNA follows: TGTGCCAGCAGGGACAGGGAGGGAACTGAAGCTTTCTTT.

This clonotype was picked up many times. V is TRBV7-6 and J is TRBJ2-1; TRBD2 aligns across 8 bases. Losses at the gene ends were 0 bases for V and 3 bases for J; bases not matched to a gene: 1. The CDR3 sequence is 15 residues long. CDR1 is SGHVS and CDR2 is FNYEAQ in the germline V gene. In nucleotides, the CDR3 is TGTGCCAGCAGCTTAGCGGCGGGGGGCTACAATGAGCAGTTCTTC. Translating it yields CASSLAAGGYNEQFF.

This clonotype showed up just a few times. This rearrangement joins TRBV29-1 to TRBJ2-2, with no clear D. The V gene's germline CDR1 is SQVTM and CDR2 ANQGSEA. The ends were cut back, 3 bases at V and 2 bases at J, with 10 bases in the middle. CDR3 length: 14 amino acids. The CDR3 reads CSVDSAANTGELFF. The CDR3 nucleotides read TGCAGCGTTGATTCGGCAGCTAACACCGGGGAGCTGTTTTTT.

This clonotype was picked up many times. The chain recombines TRBV20-1 with TRBJ2-2; tentative D call: TRBD1 (6 bases). CDR1 is DFQATT and CDR2 is SNEGSKA in the germline V gene (reference sequence). With 6 bases removed from V and 4 bases from J, the gap between germline ends came to 12 bases. The CDR3 sequence is 13 residues long. Written as DNA, the CDR3 is TGCAGTGCCCCGGACAGCCCCACCGGGGAGCTGTTTTTT. This sequence encodes CSAPDSPTGELFF.